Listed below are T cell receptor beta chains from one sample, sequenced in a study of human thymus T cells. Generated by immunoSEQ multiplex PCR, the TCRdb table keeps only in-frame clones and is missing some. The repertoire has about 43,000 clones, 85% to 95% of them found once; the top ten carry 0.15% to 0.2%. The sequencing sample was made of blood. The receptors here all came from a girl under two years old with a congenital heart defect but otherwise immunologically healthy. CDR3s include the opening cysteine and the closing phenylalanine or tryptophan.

CASSEAGSYYGYTF	TRBJ1-2	TRBV6-1
CASSLAQITGNTIYF	TRBJ1-3	TRBV28
CASSVESGGGAYNEQFF	TRBJ2-1	TRBV9
CASSLARGRGRFPNTGELFF	TRBJ2-2	TRBV28
CASTPSLGGTDTQYF	TRBJ2-3	TRBV7-9
CASSQEGGVGANVLTF	TRBJ2-6	TRBV4-3
CASVARDVETQYF	TRBJ2-5	TRBV25-1
CASSSPLDRGQETQYF	TRBJ2-5	TRBV5-4
CASSYEGMGETQYF	TRBJ2-5	TRBV5-1
CASTRGPKTYEQYF	TRBJ2-7	TRBV21-1
CASSKDSAYEQYF	TRBJ2-7	TRBV21-1
CASSPPTPDYEQYF	TRBJ2-7	TRBV18
CASSDRPQGGNYGYTF	TRBJ1-2	TRBV2
CASSLAPGGGTDTQYF	TRBJ2-3	TRBV7-3
CASSLVLEVDEQYF	TRBJ2-7	TRBV7-2
CASSLEGGFGNTIYF	TRBJ1-3	TRBV7-6
CASSEQGNTGELFF	TRBJ2-2	TRBV2
CASSFRRQNTEAFF	TRBJ1-1	TRBV5-1
CASSQGPGTTRWYNEQFF	TRBJ2-1	TRBV14
CASSLDRLGADTQYF	TRBJ2-3	TRBV27
CASSPTGPISYEQYF	TRBJ2-7	TRBV18
CATRESGNADTQYF	TRBJ2-3	TRBV5-1
CASSGRGREQYF	TRBJ2-7	TRBV2
CASSLAPRLSRFEQYF	TRBJ2-7	TRBV5-4
CASSPVTGGTQYF	TRBJ2-4	TRBV5-4
CASSPGLDEQYF	TRBJ2-7	TRBV18
CASSLGLAGGEQYF	TRBJ2-7	TRBV27
CASSPRGLAGTDTQYF	TRBJ2-3	TRBV4-2
CASSIRTGWKLFF	TRBJ1-4	TRBV27
CASSLGTVSYNEQFF	TRBJ2-1	TRBV5-1
CASSEGTPGGNTIYF	TRBJ1-3	TRBV25-1
CASSQRAGGTYEQYF	TRBJ2-7	TRBV7-2
CASSNRLAGGSGTDTQYF	TRBJ2-3	TRBV21-1
CASSLGQVPNYGYTF	TRBJ1-2	TRBV4-1
CASIRDRGYEQYF	TRBJ2-7	TRBV2
CASSEDPRQTRLGTQYF	TRBJ2-5	TRBV2
CASSSWSDLGTDTQYF	TRBJ2-3	TRBV27
CASRWDRGNTEAFF	TRBJ1-1	TRBV2
CASSVVASRNQPQHF	TRBJ1-5	TRBV4-2
CASSQDTGARGYTF	TRBJ1-2	TRBV4-3
CASSLGGTDTQYF	TRBJ2-3	TRBV7-9
CASSQDSRGYEQYF	TRBJ2-7	TRBV4-2
CASSLVVGTYLPEQYF	TRBJ2-7	TRBV5-1
CASSLKSLAFLPHNEQFF	TRBJ2-1	TRBV7-9
CASSYGGRRGGETQYF	TRBJ2-5	TRBV6-5
CASSSQGKFPGQYFNQPQHF	TRBJ1-5	TRBV28
CAISETSGGPYEQYF	TRBJ2-7	TRBV10-3